These T cell receptor beta chains were read from a single sample in a study of cytomegalovirus exposure and HLA in healthy donors. The data were produced by immunoSEQ multiplex PCR, yet TCRdb's version contains in-frame clones alone and is incomplete. The data hold about 130,000 clones, with approximately 68% observed a single time. Input material: PBMCs. All receptors come from a man aged 25-45 years in good health and CMV-seropositive. The CDR3 runs from the conserved cysteine through the conserved F or W. A D gene is named only where the DNA matches it firmly. Size is stated for part of the rows, as once, few or many counts, or as a class when the clone is expanded.

TRBJ2-3 TRBV4-2 - - TGTGCCAGCAGCCAAAACCATCAGGGAGATACGCAGTATTTT CASSQNHQGDTQYF
TRBJ2-7 TRBV7-8 - - TGTGCCAGCAGCTTAGTTCGCGGAGCCTACGAGCAGTACTTC CASSLVRGAYEQYF
TRBJ2-5 TRBV5-1 - TRBD2 TGCGCCAGCAGTAGAGCGGGAGGGCCAGAAGAGACCCAGTACTTC CASSRAGGPEETQYF
TRBJ2-5 TRBV27 - TRBD2 TGTGCCAGCAAACCCAGCGGGAGTACGGGGATAGAGACCCAGTACTTC CASKPSGSTGIETQYF
TRBJ2-1 TRBV11-3 - - TGTGCCAGCAGCTTAGGACAGAGCTCCTACAATGAGCAGTTCTTC CASSLGQSSYNEQFF
TRBJ1-3 TRBV6-1 - - TGTGCCAGCAGTGCATACAGGTCAACTGGAAACACCATATATTTT CASSAYRSTGNTIYF
TRBJ1-3 TRBV19 few - TGTGCCAGTAGTACCCGGTGGGAGAGCTCTGGAAACACCATATATTTT CASSTRWESSGNTIYF
TRBJ1-1 TRBV30 once TRBD1 TGTGCCTGGAGTGTAACCGGGGGGGTCCGGGACAGCCAATTTCGCGCCATGAACACTGAAGCTTTCTTT CAWSVTGGVRDSQFRAMNTEAFF
TRBJ2-7 TRBV6-6 - - TGTGCCAGTGCCGGGGGTAGAGACATCTACGAGCAGTACTTC CASAGGRDIYEQYF
TRBJ2-7 TRBV4-2 - - TGTGCCAGCAGCCTAGGCGGGCTTACCTACGAGCAGTACTTC CASSLGGLTYEQYF
TRBJ1-1 TRBV6-1 - - TGTGCCAGCAGTGAAGCGTTGGCGGGGCGAGAAGCTTTCTTT CASSEALAGREAFF
TRBJ1-2 TRBV27 few - TGTGCCAGCAGTTCATCCCGCCTAAGTTACACCTTC CASSSSRLSYTF
TRBJ2-3 TRBV5-6 few TRBD2 TGTGCCAGCAGCCTAGGGACTAGCGGAAACACAGATACGCAGTATTTT CASSLGTSGNTDTQYF
TRBJ1-1 TRBV2 once - TGTGCCAGCGGGTTGGGGGGAGGCACTGAAGCTTTCTTT CASGLGGGTEAFF
TRBJ1-1 TRBV7-9 - - TGTGCCAGCAGCACCCCACCGGGAAGGTGGGACACTGAAGCTTTCTTT CASSTPPGRWDTEAFF
TRBJ2-1 TRBV27 - - TGTGCCAGCAGTTTCACGCCGGGAGGGGGCCATGAGCAGTTCTTC CASSFTPGGGHEQFF
TRBJ1-3 TRBV5-4 few - TGTGCCAGCAGCTTGGCATTTGGAAACACCATATATTTT CASSLAFGNTIYF
TRBJ1-2 TRBV6-4 - - TGTGCCAGCAGTGACTCGACTGGAGGGGGCTACACCTTC CASSDSTGGGYTF
TRBJ2-6 TRBV7-3 - - TGTGCCAGCAGCCGCAACAGTGGTGGGGCCAACGTCCTGACTTTC CASSRNSGGANVLTF
TRBJ2-1 TRBV7-8 - - TGTGCCAGCAGCTTCGGTAGCGTCAATGAGCAGTTCTTC CASSFGSVNEQFF
TRBJ2-1 TRBV28 - - TGTGCCAGCAGTTTATGCAGGGTAAGTGAGCAGTTCTTC CASSLCRVSEQFF
TRBJ2-7 TRBV28 - TRBD2 TGTGCCAGCAGTTCGGAACCGGGACTAGGCATCGAGCAGTACTTC CASSSEPGLGIEQYF
TRBJ2-1 TRBV10-2 - TRBD2 TGCGCCAGCAGTGAGTCCCCTGGGACTAGCGGGATAATTGCCAATGAGCAGTTCTTC CASSESPGTSGIIANEQFF
TRBJ2-1 TRBV7-3 - TRBD2 TGTGCCAGCAGCTTGGAAATAGCGGGAGGTAGGGATGAGCAGTTCTTC CASSLEIAGGRDEQFF
TRBJ1-5 TRBV19 few - TGTGCCAGTAGTATAGATGGACCGGGGTATCAGCCCCAGCATTTT CASSIDGPGYQPQHF
TRBJ1-2 TRBV19 - - TGTGCCAGTAGTAACTTGTGGGGGGGCTATGGCTACACCTTC CASSNLWGGYGYTF
TRBJ1-1 TRBV12-5 - - TGTGCTAGTGGTTTGGTATTAGCAACTGAAGCTTTCTTT CASGLVLATEAFF
TRBJ2-3 TRBV6-5 - - TGTGCCAGCAGTTACTCGAGAGGGCCAGATACGCAGTATTTT CASSYSRGPDTQYF
TRBJ1-1 TRBV12-5 - - TGTGCTAGTGGTTTAGAAGAGTACACTGAAGCTTTCTTT CASGLEEYTEAFF
TRBJ1-1 TRBV7-3 - - TGTGCCAGCAGCTTAAGCCCGGTGAACACTGAAGCTTTCTTT CASSLSPVNTEAFF
TRBJ2-2 TRBV7-2 - TRBD1 TGTGCCAGCAGCTCCCGACAGGGGAGGCCCGGGGAGCTGTTTTTT CASSSRQGRPGELFF
TRBJ2-1 TRBV5-1 - TRBD2 TGCGCCAGCAGCCGTAGAGCGGGAGGGCCTTTGGATGAGCAGTTCTTC CASSRRAGGPLDEQFF
TRBJ1-5 TRBV19 once TRBD1 TGTGCCAGTAGAGAAACTCAGGGGGTCGGTCAGCCCCAGCATTTT CASRETQGVGQPQHF
TRBJ1-1 TRBV5-8 - - TGTGCCAGCCATACTGAAGCTTTCTTT CASHTEAFF
TRBJ2-7 TRBV10-3 - TRBD1 TGTGCCATCAGTGAGGGGACAGGGTCGGACTACGAGCAGTACTTC CAISEGTGSDYEQYF
TRBJ2-4 TRBV11-2 once TRBD2 TGTGCCAGCAGCAATCGGGAGGGGGTCTTAGCCAAAAACATTCAGTACTTC CASSNREGVLAKNIQYF
TRBJ2-2 TRBV13 - TRBD1 TGTGCCAGCTTGGACAGGGGAGCCGGCGGGGAGCTGTTTTTT CASLDRGAGGELFF
TRBJ2-7 TRBV7-2 - TRBD2 TGTGCCAGCAGCCCCCTAGCGGGAGGGGCAAACGAGCAGTACTTC CASSPLAGGANEQYF
TRBJ2-7 TRBV4-1 - TRBD2 TGCGCCAGCAGCCAAGATTGGGGACTAACCTACGAGCAGTACTTC CASSQDWGLTYEQYF
TRBJ2-5 TRBV18 - - TGTGCCAGCTCACCCCTCGGGGTGGCGGCGCAAGAGACCCAGTACTTC CASSPLGVAAQETQYF
TRBJ2-5 TRBV15 - TRBD1 TGTGCCACCAGCATCGGGGGACAGGGGGTCGAACAGTCCCAGTACTTC CATSIGGQGVEQSQYF
TRBJ1-2 TRBV5-1 few - TGCGCCAGCAGCTTCGGGACTCTGGACTATGGCTACACCTTC CASSFGTLDYGYTF
TRBJ1-2 TRBV19 - - TGTGCCAGTAGTATCCCTCACTATGAAGACTATGGCTACACCTTC CASSIPHYEDYGYTF
TRBJ2-1 TRBV7-2 - - TGTGCCAGCAGCGAGGAACTTGAGCAGTTCTTC CASSEELEQFF
TRBJ2-3 TRBV27 - TRBD2 TGTGCCAGCAGGCGCGGGAGAAACACAGATACGCAGTATTTT CASRRGRNTDTQYF
TRBJ2-1 TRBV7-3 - TRBD2 TGTGCCAGCAGCTTAAGCGGGAGCAATGAGCAGTTCTTC CASSLSGSNEQFF